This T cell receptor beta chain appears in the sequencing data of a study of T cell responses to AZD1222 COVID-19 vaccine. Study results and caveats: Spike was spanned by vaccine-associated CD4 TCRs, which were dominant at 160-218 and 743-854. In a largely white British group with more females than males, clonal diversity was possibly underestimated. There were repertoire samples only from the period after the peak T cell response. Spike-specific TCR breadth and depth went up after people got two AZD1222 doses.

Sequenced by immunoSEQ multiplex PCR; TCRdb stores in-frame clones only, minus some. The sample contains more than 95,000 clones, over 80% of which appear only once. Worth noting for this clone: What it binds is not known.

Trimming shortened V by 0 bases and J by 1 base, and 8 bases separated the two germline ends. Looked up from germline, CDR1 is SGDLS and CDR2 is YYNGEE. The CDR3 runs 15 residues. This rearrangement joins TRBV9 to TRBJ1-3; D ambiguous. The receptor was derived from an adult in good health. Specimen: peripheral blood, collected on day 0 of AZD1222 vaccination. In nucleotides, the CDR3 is TGTGCCAGCAGCGTAGTTGGAGCGTCTGGAAACACCATATATTTT. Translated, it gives CASSVVGASGNTIYF.